Shown below are 10 T cell receptor beta chains from a single sample sequenced in a study of patients and donors after allogeneic stem cell transplantation. From the RT-PCR reads, TCRdb called clonotypes with MiXCR, one entry per CDR3 protein. The table records 160,000 or so distinct CDR3 sequences, more than 20% of them present only once. The sample was blood, either unsorted or a sorted T cell fraction (not recorded which). Receptors were obtained from a human donor who was either an allogeneic HSCT recipient or a stem cell or donor lymphocyte infusion donor (not recorded which). It is not recorded whose cells these are; they may come from a transplant donor.

The V gene is TRBV12-3 or TRBV12-4, the J gene TRBJ2-7, with TRBD2 matching over 7 bases. This CDR3 spans 15 amino acids. J lost 6 bases, V lost 2 bases, and 10 bases had no gene match. CDR3 protein: CASSLSSPGGREQYF. For the CDR3, the DNA is TGTGCCAGCAGTTTATCCTCGCCGGGGGGACGCGAGCAGTACTTC.

The chain is built from TRBV20-1 and TRBJ2-3; 8 nucleotides align to TRBD1. Germline V gene data show CDR1 as DFQATT and CDR2 as SNEGSKA (reference sequence). V was clipped by 4 bases and J by 5 bases; unmatched bases: 5. The CDR3 loop spans 13 amino acids. CDR3 amino acids: CSAIAGQEDTQYF. The CDR3 nucleotides read TGCAGTGCTATCGCGGGACAGGAAGATACGCAGTATTTT.

This clonotype occurred once. The chain couples TRBV10-3 to TRBJ1-2; D ambiguous. Germline CDR1 is ENHRY and CDR2 is SYGVKD. This CDR3 is 11 amino acids long. V was shortened by 4 bases and J by 6 bases, with 6 bases between the two germline ends. CDR3 residues: CAISGADGYTF. The CDR3 nucleotides read TGTGCCATCAGTGGGGCAGATGGCTACACCTTC.

This clonotype has only a few counts. The chain links TRBV5-1 to TRBJ2-3; weak D call: TRBD1 (5 bases). V was cut by 4 bases and J by 0 bases, with 18 bases left in between. The CDR3 covers 17 residues. The V gene's germline CDR1 is SGHRS and CDR2 YFSETQ. The chain's CDR3 is CASSAPKGALSTDTQYF. CDR3 bases: TGCGCCAGCAGCGCACCTAAAGGGGCCCTTAGCACAGATACGCAGTATTTT.

A few counts support this clonotype. The chain links TRBV18 to TRBJ1-4, with TRBD1 identical over 7 bases. The CDR3 loop spans 15 amino acids. Germline V gene data show CDR1 as KGHSH and CDR2 as LQKENI. V shed 3 bases, J shed 6 bases, and the junction held 7 bases outside the gene matches. The CDR3 is CASSPPDREHEKLFF. DNA of the CDR3: TGTGCCAGCTCACCGCCCGACAGGGAACATGAAAAACTGTTTTTT. Full variable domain (remainder filled in from reference TRBV18 and TRBJ1-4): NAGVMQNPRHLVRRRGQEARLRCSPMKGHSHVYWYRQLPEEGLKFMVYLQKENIIDESGMPKERFSAEFPKEGPSILRIQQVVRGDSAAYFCASSPPDREHEKLFFGSGTQLSVL.

The chain combines TRBV5-1 with TRBJ2-1; 12 bases match TRBD2. The length of the CDR3 is 14 residues. CDR1 and CDR2 (germline): SGHRS, YFSETQ. After removal of 5 bases from V and 9 bases from J, the junction contained 6 bases not matched to a gene. This CDR3 reads CASSWTSGVGEQFF. The CDR3 DNA follows: TGCGCCAGCAGTTGGACTAGCGGGGTTGGTGAGCAGTTCTTC.

The chain has TRBV6-2 or TRBV6-3 and TRBJ1-5; TRBD1 might be the D (5 bases). Germline lookup yields CDR1 MNHEY and CDR2 SVGEGT. The V and J ends lost 4 bases and 2 bases respectively, with 12 bases between them. The CDR3 runs 15 residues. CDR3 residues: CASSLVRAGNQPQHF. DNA of the CDR3: TGTGCCAGCAGTTTAGTCAGGGCTGGCAATCAGCCCCAGCATTTT.

On this clonotype: Germline is not matched at one junction end, which may reflect a read error. The chain links TRBV5-1 to TRBJ2-2, with 10 nucleotides matching TRBD1. The CDR3 has 16 residues. Per germline, CDR1 SGHRS and CDR2 YFSETQ. CDR3 protein: CASGLGQGTSAGELFF. The CDR3 nucleotides are TGCGCCAGCGGCTTGGGACAGGGGACAAGTGCCGGGGAGCTGTTTTTT.

This chain links TRBV21-1 with TRBJ2-7; the table's D call of TRBD1 was not tested on the DNA. TRBV21-1 is a recognized pseudogene. The CDR3 length is 13 residues. The CDR3, as DNA: TGTGCCAGCCCCTACAGGGTCGTATACGAGCAGTACTTC. Protein: CASPYRVVYEQYF.

This clonotype occurred a few times. The chain carries TRBV12-3 or TRBV12-4 and TRBJ1-6; D is ambiguous. Trimming left V 6 bases short and J 0 bases short, with 12 bases between. There are 16 residues in the CDR3. The CDR3 loop is CASSGGPSSYNSPLHF. CDR3 bases: TGTGCCAGCAGCGGTGGTCCCAGCTCCTATAATTCACCCCTCCACTTT.